These 17 T cell receptor beta chains were all obtained from the same sample, sequenced in a study of T-cell memory formation after mild COVID-19. From the 5' RACE reads, TCRdb called clonotypes with MiXCR, one entry per CDR3 protein. There are about 560,000 distinct CDR3 sequences in the sample; 17% occur only once, and just over 8% lies in the top ten. The sequencing input was PBMCs or a T cell subset sorted from them (not recorded which). Every receptor here comes from an adult woman who had mild COVID-19 (a few samples of this study predate the infection). Cell type and time point are not known.

This clonotype was observed a handful of times. The rearrangement joins TRBV12-3 or TRBV12-4 to TRBJ1-2; the D is unclear. The CDR3 covers 14 residues. Trimming took off 7 bases at V and 3 bases at J, with 15 bases between the two ends. The CDR3 nucleotides read TGTGCCAGCACCGGAGACGATCCTTACTATGGCTACACCTTC. Translation: CASTGDDPYYGYTF.

This clonotype was found a few times. This rearrangement joins TRBV7-2 to TRBJ2-5; D unclear. Trimming removed 5 bases at V and 5 bases at J, with 12 bases between. The CDR3 has 13 amino acids. Germline lookup yields CDR1 SGHTA and CDR2 FQGNSA. DNA of the CDR3: TGTGCCAGCAGCCCCTGGGCAGAGGAGACCCAGTACTTC. Its protein product is CASSPWAEETQYF.

The chain carries TRBV12-3 or TRBV12-4 and TRBJ1-1; 7 nucleotides align to TRBD1. J was trimmed by 6 bases and V by 3 bases; bases with no gene match: 4. CDR3 length equals 13 residues. The CDR3 DNA reads TGTGCCAGCAGTTTCAGGGGGGATGCTGAAGCTTTCTTT. It specifies CASSFRGDAEAFF.

There are a few counts of this clonotype. The V and J genes are TRBV20-1 and TRBJ2-7; 11 bases are a match to TRBD2. The germline gives CDR1 DFQATT, CDR2 SNEGSKA (reference sequence). The CDR3 length is 14 residues. After removal of 2 bases from V and 4 bases from J, the junction contained 4 bases not matched to a gene. The chain's CDR3 is CSARRLAGIYEQYF. CDR3 sequence (DNA): TGCAGTGCTAGAAGACTAGCGGGAATATACGAGCAGTACTTC.

This clonotype was counted between two and nine times. The V call is TRBV19, the J call TRBJ2-5, with D possibly being TRBD1 or TRBD2 (5 bases each). The CDR3 contains 14 residues. V was pared by 6 bases and J by 3 bases, with 14 bases between. Germline V gene data show CDR1 as LNHDA and CDR2 as SQIVND (reference sequence). CDR3 sequence (DNA): TGTGCCAGTAGGCCCACGGGGCGGAAAGAGACCCAGTACTTC. This gives the protein CASRPTGRKETQYF.

The V gene is TRBV7-6, the J gene TRBJ2-1, with D possibly TRBD2 on 5 matching bases. Trimming stripped 5 bases from V and 2 bases from J, with 19 bases between. Per the germline V gene, CDR1 is SGHVS and CDR2 is FNYEAQ. This CDR3 spans 17 amino acids. This CDR3 reads CASSPDPCTSAYNEQFF. CDR3 DNA sequence: TGTGCCAGCAGCCCAGACCCCTGTACTAGTGCCTACAATGAGCAGTTCTTC. The full variable domain, rest sourced from reference TRBV7-6 and TRBJ2-1, is GAGVSQSPRYKVTKRGQDVALRCDPISGHVSLYWYRQALGQGPEFLTYFNYEAQQDKSGLPNDRFSAERPEGSISTLTIQRTEQRDSAMYRCASSPDPCTSAYNEQFFGPGTRLTVL.

This clonotype was recorded only once. The J gene is TRBJ1-5, the V gene TRBV20-1; D gene uncertain. Germline CDR1 reads DFQATT; CDR2 reads SNEGSKA (reference sequence). The CDR3 runs 15 residues. Trimming stripped 5 bases from V and 6 bases from J, with 20 bases between. The CDR3 bases are TGCAGTGCTCCCCCGGGCAGAGGTGGTTTTCAGCCCCAGCATTTT. It codes for CSAPPGRGGFQPQHF.

V usage is TRBV19 and J usage is TRBJ2-1, with D possibly matching TRBD1 (5 bases). CDR3 length: 13 amino acids. V was clipped by 5 bases and J by 4 bases, with 9 bases between them. Germline loops: CDR1 LNHDA, CDR2 SQIVND (reference sequence). The chain's CDR3 is CASSDSLYNEQFF. CDR3 nucleotide sequence: TGTGCCAGTAGTGACAGTTTGTACAATGAGCAGTTCTTC.

The chain couples TRBV7-2 to TRBJ2-7, with 8 bases identical to TRBD1. The germline V gene encodes CDR1 SGHTA and CDR2 FQGNSA. The CDR3 extends over 15 amino acids. V gave up 3 bases and J gave up 0 bases; unmatched junction bases: 4. CDR3 residues: CASSFQGQASYEQYF. The DNA for the CDR3 is TGTGCCAGCAGCTTCCAGGGACAGGCCTCCTACGAGCAGTACTTC.

This clonotype has only a few counts. The rearrangement links TRBV9 to TRBJ2-2; the match to TRBD2 covers 11 bases. CDR1 is SGDLS, CDR2 YYNGEE, per germline. There are 19 residues in the CDR3. V shed 0 bases and J 0 bases; nucleotides not matched to a gene: 7. CDR3 DNA sequence: TGTGCCAGCAGCGTAGGATGGGCTAGCGGGGGGCCGAACACCGGGGAGCTGTTTTTT. Protein sequence: CASSVGWASGGPNTGELFF.

This clonotype appeared a few times. This sequence joins TRBV24-1 and TRBJ2-5; D ambiguous. This CDR3 contains 13 residues. V lost 6 bases and J lost 5, with 12 bases in between. The germline V gene has CDR1 KGHDR and CDR2 SFDVKD. CDR3 protein: CATSFGSGETQYF. The CDR3, as DNA: TGTGCCACCAGTTTCGGCTCTGGGGAGACCCAGTACTTC.

The chain links TRBV27 to TRBJ2-7, with 7 nucleotides matching TRBD1. Germline V gene sequence: CDR1 MNHEY, CDR2 SMNVEV (reference sequence). The CDR3 totals 16 residues. The V gene end was trimmed by 0 bases and the J gene end by 4 bases; junction bases not matched to a gene: 9. The CDR3 is CASSLSGDRVRYEQYF. CDR3 nucleotide sequence: TGTGCCAGCAGTTTATCGGGAGACAGGGTTCGGTACGAGCAGTACTTC.

The genes are TRBV20-1 and TRBJ1-1; D perhaps matches TRBD1 (5 bases). CDR1 and CDR2 from the germline V gene are DFQATT and SNEGSKA (reference sequence). V was pared by 0 bases and J by 6 bases, with 17 bases between. This CDR3 contains 15 residues. The CDR3: CSARDPGAGSPEAFF. The CDR3 DNA reads TGCAGTGCTAGAGATCCTGGGGCCGGGTCCCCTGAAGCTTTCTTT.

This clonotype was seen more than once but under ten times. The chain couples TRBV27 to TRBJ1-1, with D hard to call. CDR1 and CDR2 from the germline V gene are MNHEY and SMNVEV (reference sequence). V was clipped by 8 bases and J by 8 bases, with 6 bases between them. This CDR3 region has 9 residues. CDR3 region: CASPSEAFF. The CDR3 nucleotides read TGTGCCAGCCCTTCCGAAGCTTTCTTT.

This chain uses TRBV6-5 with TRBJ2-3; 7 bases fit TRBD2. Trimming at V came to 5 bases and at J to 6 bases, leaving 11 bases not matched to a gene. This CDR3 is built from 15 residues. Germline lookup yields CDR1 MNHEY and CDR2 SVGAGI. The CDR3, as DNA: TGTGCCAGCAGTCAGTCGGGACTAACCGGCGATACGCAGTATTTT. Its translation is CASSQSGLTGDTQYF.

The genes are TRBV5-6 and TRBJ1-1; D call uncertain. Germline values: CDR1 SGHDT, CDR2 YYEEEE. Between the trimmed V and J ends, which lost 4 bases and 3 bases, there was a span of 16 bases. The CDR3 has 15 residues. The CDR3 region is CASSERPEGYTEAFF. CDR3 nucleotides: TGTGCCAGCAGCGAACGGCCGGAGGGATACACTGAAGCTTTCTTT.

V and J are TRBV7-9 and TRBJ2-7, with 7 bases identical to TRBD1. CDR1 is SEHNR, CDR2 FQNEAQ, per germline (reference sequence). This CDR3 comprises 15 residues. With V trimmed by 7 bases and J by 4 bases, 13 bases remained unmatched. The DNA for the CDR3 is TGTGCCAGCACCACAGGGGCAAACCCCTATTACGAGCAGTACTTC. It is translated as CASTTGANPYYEQYF.